This entry features one TCR beta chain sequence. This table comes from immunoSEQ multiplex PCR, and its TCRdb copy is limited to in-frame clones, with some not included. The profile shows fewer than 2.5 million clones, under 95% of them singletons. The CDR3 runs to 13 residues. The germline CDR1 and CDR2 sequences are GTSNPN and SVGIG (reference sequence). V was shortened by 3 bases and J by 1 base, with 10 bases between the two germline ends. The data stem from a study of shared clonotypes between healthy human individuals. Donors were Caucasian adults residing in Nashville, Tennessee, USA. CD4+ cells yielded CD45RA+ naive and CD45RA-negative memory subsets.

V and J are TRBV30 and TRBJ2-7, with D perhaps matching TRBD1 or TRBD2 (5 bases each). The clonotype comes from a man aged 18-30 years in good health. Some clones in this sample may be carry-over from other donors' samples. Sequenced sample: naive CD4+ T cells from PBMCs. Sample subset: CD45RA+ positively selected. CDR3 bases: TGTGCCTGGAGCTGGGGACCTTCCTACGAGCAGTACTTC. Amino acid sequence: CAWSWGPSYEQYF.